What follows is one TCR beta chain and its context. The protocol was immunoSEQ multiplex PCR, while the TCRdb copy is restricted to in-frame clones and leaves out a portion. The table includes about 230,000 clones, about nine tenths detected once. This sample was included in a study of blood T cell repertoires in COVID-19. Sequenced material: PBMCs or T cells enriched from blood (not recorded which). This clonotype was sampled from a woman in her twenties or thirties with acute COVID-19.

As DNA, the CDR3 is TGTGCCAGCAGCGACTGGGACAGCCGGTACCAAGAGACCCAGTACTTC. Translation gives CASSDWDSRYQETQYF. The V and J genes are TRBV14 and TRBJ2-5, with TRBD1 matching 7 bases. CDR1 is SGHDN and CDR2 is FVKESK in the germline V gene. With V trimmed by 5 bases and J by 0 bases, 9 bases remained unmatched. The CDR3 runs 16 residues.